What follows describes a single T cell receptor (beta chain). The antigen remains undetermined. Produced via immunoSEQ multiplex PCR; TCRdb's table is partial and in-frame only. This sample has some 2,500,000 clones, with 92% found just once. The data stem from a study of shared clonotypes between healthy human individuals. Study as a whole: A couple of women and a few men aged 18 to 49 served as donors. Findings and caveats of the study: Lower generation probabilities were found for non-shared clonotypes than for those shared by all four donors.

The CDR3 sequence is 18 residues long. J gave up 10 bases and V 5 bases, and 21 bases lay outside the gene matches. The germline gives CDR1 SSHAT, CDR2 FNYEAQ (reference sequence). Those who donated were healthy HIV-negative adults, with no recent acute infections or vaccinations reported. All donors were Caucasian adults living in Nashville, Tennessee. The V gene is TRBV7-7, the J gene TRBJ2-1; 9 bases match TRBD2. The specimen sequenced was naive CD4+ T cells from PBMCs. Stated subset: CD45RA+ positively selected. The receptor's source is a man younger than 30 in good health. Some clones in this sample may be carry-over from other donors' samples. This CDR3 is CASSKNPTGTSFHLEQFF. In DNA, the CDR3 is TGTGCCAGCAGCAAAAATCCGACCGGGACTAGCTTCCACCTGGAGCAGTTCTTC. Full variable domain (outside the CDR3, taken from reference TRBV7-7 and TRBJ2-1): GAGVSQSPRYKVTKRGQDVTLRCDPISSHATLYWYQQALGQGPEFLTYFNYEAQPDKSGLPSDRFSAERPEGSISTLTIQRTEQRDSAMYRCASSKNPTGTSFHLEQFFGPGTRLTVL.